The 12 T cell receptor beta chains in this list originate from one sample, sequenced in a study of T cell repertoires in cytomegalovirus infection. The antigens for these receptors are not known. One entry per CDR3 protein results from TCRdb running MiXCR on the reads. The sample includes more than 95,000 distinct CDR3 sequences, 30% to 40% of them seen just once. This sample comprised CD8+ T cells from cultured PBMCs, obtained from culture after CMV antigen stimulation. The receptors come from a human donor in good health (CMV status not recorded). Some clones in this sample may be carry-over from other donors' samples.

This clonotype occurred many times. This CDR3 reads CASSEGAVMNTEAFF. The CDR3 bases are TGTGCCAGCAGTGAAGGGGCGGTCATGAACACTGAAGCTTTCTTT. The chain recombines TRBV2 with TRBJ1-1, with unresolved D. The germline CDR1 and CDR2 sequences are SNHLY and FYNNEI. The CDR3 has 15 residues. Trimming cost V 1 base and J 0 bases, with 9 bases left between them.

V is TRBV6-5 and J is TRBJ2-7, with TRBD1 matching over 9 bases. Trimming removed 6 bases from V and 3 bases from J; junction bases left unmatched: 15. The germline V gene has CDR1 MNHEY and CDR2 SVGAGI. The length of the CDR3 is 17 residues. The DNA for the CDR3 is TGTGCCAGCAGGACTACAACACCGGGACAGGGAAACTACGAGCAGTACTTC. Translated, it gives CASRTTTPGQGNYEQYF.

To note about this clonotype: This clone may be a read error of a much larger clone one base away. CDR3 sequence: CARSPGTLNYEQYF. Written as DNA, the CDR3 is TGTGCCAGAAGCCCTGGGACGCTGAACTACGAGCAGTACTTC. V and J are TRBV7-2 and TRBJ2-7, with D tentatively TRBD1 or TRBD2 (5 bases each). Trimming took 9 bases from V and 3 from J, leaving 18 bases between them. The germline V gene encodes CDR1 SGHTA and CDR2 FQGNSA. The CDR3 has 14 amino acids.

J is TRBJ1-3 and V is TRBV12-3 or TRBV12-4; TRBD1 agrees at 7 bases. The V and J ends lost 6 bases and 4 bases, in that order; junction bases with no gene match: 21. There are 19 residues in the CDR3. In nucleotides, the CDR3 is TGTGCCAGCAGCTTACAGGGGATTCTGTTCCCTACTGTAGGAAACACCATATATTTT. Its translation: CASSLQGILFPTVGNTIYF.

The rearrangement links TRBV20-1 to TRBJ1-3; D gene unclear. Germline assignment: CDR1 DFQATT and CDR2 SNEGSKA (reference sequence). This CDR3 is 12 amino acids long. Trimming left V 6 bases short and J 2 bases short, with 8 bases between. The CDR3 DNA is TGCAGTGCGGAGCGGACTGGAAACACCATATATTTT. It is translated as CSAERTGNTIYF.

V and J are TRBV15 and TRBJ2-7, with D uncertain. V lost 0 bases and J 2 bases, leaving 8 bases between the germline ends. CDR1 is LNHNV, CDR2 YYDKDF, per germline (reference sequence). The CDR3 extends over 14 amino acids. CDR3 nucleotide sequence: TGTGCCACCAGCAGAGATCTAACTACCTACGAGCAGTACTTC. Its translation is CATSRDLTTYEQYF.

This clonotype was counted at least ten times. The chain joins TRBV7-9 to TRBJ1-2; D perhaps matches TRBD1 (5 bases). The CDR3 loop spans 15 amino acids. From germline, CDR1 is SEHNR and CDR2 FQNEAQ (reference sequence). The germline V and J ends were trimmed by 1 base and 4 bases, with 13 bases remaining between them. The CDR3 nucleotides read TGTGCCAGCAGCTTAGATGGGGGGGTCTCCTATGGCTACACCTTC. Translating gives CASSLDGGVSYGYTF.

This clonotype came up once. This CDR3 is missing its conserved last phenylalanine or tryptophan, likely due to a read error. The rearrangement joins TRBV28 to TRBJ1-2; D is uncertain. Germline loops: CDR1 MDHEN, CDR2 SYDVKM. Trimming stripped 6 bases from V and 0 bases from J, with 17 bases between. This CDR3 is 16 amino acids long. In nucleotides, the CDR3 is TGTGCCAGCAGCCCCCTCGGTGGCACGGCTAACTATGGCTACACCATC. This encodes CASSPLGGTANYGYTI.

The table lists this clonotype with many counts. This chain uses TRBV7-2 with TRBJ2-7; no definite D call. Germline V gene data show CDR1 as SGHTA and CDR2 as FQGNSA. V was cut by 5 bases and J by 1 base, with 6 bases left in between. The CDR3 contains 12 residues. The CDR3 loop reads CASSATSYEQYF. Written as DNA, the CDR3 is TGTGCCAGCAGCGCAACTTCCTACGAGCAGTACTTC.

This clonotype has a count of ten or more. The chain carries TRBV7-2 and TRBJ2-3; D is perhaps TRBD2 (6 bases). The CDR3 runs 15 residues. Trimming removed 4 bases at V and 2 bases at J, with 13 bases between. Germline-derived CDR1 and CDR2 are SGHTA and FQGNSA. In DNA, the CDR3 is TGTGCCAGCAGCTGGGGGACTGCAGCCACAGATACGCAGTATTTT. It codes for CASSWGTAATDTQYF.

The V and J genes are TRBV7-6 and TRBJ2-2, with 9 nucleotides matching TRBD2. Germline assignment: CDR1 SGHVS and CDR2 FNYEAQ. The CDR3 has 18 amino acids. V was pared by 1 base and J by 4 bases, with 10 bases of the junction left unmatched. CDR3 amino acids: CASSLVGSSGGPTGELFF. The CDR3 coding sequence is TGTGCCAGCAGCTTAGTCGGGTCGAGCGGGGGGCCCACCGGGGAGCTGTTTTTT. Together with reference TRBV7-6 and TRBJ2-2, the CDR3 gives the full variable domain: GAGVSQSPRYKVTKRGQDVALRCDPISGHVSLYWYRQALGQGPEFLTYFNYEAQQDKSGLPNDRFSAERPEGSISTLTIQRTEQRDSAMYRCASSLVGSSGGPTGELFFGEGSRLTVL.

The genes are TRBV7-9 and TRBJ1-2; D unresolved. Trimming stripped 3 bases from V and 2 bases from J, with 16 bases between. This CDR3 is 16 amino acids long. CDR1 and CDR2 (germline): SEHNR, FQNEAQ (reference sequence). The CDR3, as DNA: TGTGCCAGCAGCTTCGATGTTAGTTTCTCCAACTATGGCTACACCTTC. Its protein product is CASSFDVSFSNYGYTF.